Included here is one TCR beta chain sequence, with context. What this receptor recognizes is not known. Base qualities were left out, and no much larger clone turns up one base away. This entry belongs to a study of type 1 and type 2 diabetes patients (dated by TCRdb to 2016 to 2017). With regard to the full study: Fewer than 10 type 1 diabetes patients, a few type 2 diabetes patients and six or seven nondiabetic controls were recruited in China to form the cohort. In the study, high-throughput sequencing was used to profile TCRbeta repertoires so that type 1 diabetes, type 2 diabetes and nondiabetic individuals could be compared. Similar V gene usage was observed when approximately 20-cycle and approximately 25-cycle amplification were compared, suggesting similar primer efficiencies and random PCR bias. Type 2 diabetes patients were included as a disease comparison group for the type 1 diabetes patients. A total of approximately 20,000,000 paired-end reads were generated across the whole study. Sequencing of the TCRbeta libraries was paired-end and was performed on Illumina HiSeq 2000 or MiSeq instruments. Across the study, CD4+ and CD8+ T cells were positively selected from PBMCs by means of CD4 or CD8 MicroBeads on MACS columns.

Instrument used: Illumina MiSeq. For TCRbeta CDR3 amplification, the template was genomic DNA taken from the sorted T cell subsets. The TCRbeta CDR3 region was amplified by multiplex PCR with 30 forward and 13 reverse primers. PCR products were purified with AMPure XP beads, after which indices and adaptors were added in a second 25-cycle PCR. Before sequencing, libraries were gel-purified with the QIAquick Gel Extraction Kit. On the authors' methods: Paired-end reads were merged using FLASH and were aligned with IgBLAST to IMGT V, D and J germline references. After reads whose alignment identity to germline references fell below 70% were discarded, about 12 million reads remained study-wide. IMGT definitions were followed to assign CDR3 boundaries, reading frame and productivity. A highly-expanded clone was defined as any clone making up 1% or more of reads, and normalized Shannon entropy served as the measure of diversity. Unpaired two-tailed t-tests were used to test for differences in Shannon entropy between groups. In-frame beta chains were kept once TCRdb had trimmed the public reads at Q25 with fastp and called clones with MiXCR. Every entry covers one CDR3 protein and lists the most common genes and DNA from its rows. What appears here as the V and J calls and clone size reflects TCRdb's work, not the paper's. This sample comprises under 300,000 distinct CDR3 sequences, approximately 45% of them detected only once. The top ten constitute roughly 15% of the sample.

All diabetic patients met standard classification criteria for type 1 or type 2 diabetes, with glucose and C-peptide assessed by WHO-recommended methods. Donors with other autoimmune diseases or infections within the previous four weeks were excluded. Approximately 9.8 milliliters of peripheral blood were drawn from each participant. LymphoPrep density separation was used to isolate PBMCs. Counted from cysteine to phenylalanine, this CDR3 has 15 amino acids. Of all the DNA, just the CDR3 is kept, 45 bases in frame from base 1. V sheds 0 bases and J sheds 3 bases, leaving 11 bases between their ends. The germline V gene gives CDR1 as LGHNA and CDR2 as YSLEER. Broad study findings and their caveats: Type 2 diabetes patients had few highly-expanded CD4+ clones (median one), and those clones made up a median approximately 3.9% of reads. The study groups were not matched for age and gender, which could possibly have biased interpretation. High diversity was shown by type 2 diabetes repertoires, and the diversity was significantly greater than that of type 1 diabetes repertoires in both CD4+ and CD8+ T cells. Since just a limited number of T2D and control samples were sequenced, some T1D-only HECs might also appear in more T2D or control samples. Highly correlated V and J gene usage patterns were observed for type 2 diabetes and control samples, with an average of around 0.97 between samples.

The sequence is built from TRBV4-3 and TRBJ1-2; the best D guess is TRBD1, with 6 bases matching. The source material was peripheral blood mononuclear cells (PBMCs). The clonotype originates from a man aged 18-30 years with type 2 diabetes. This receptor has the CDR3 CASSQDAEGDYGYTF. The DNA sequence is TGCGCCAGCAGCCAAGACGCGGAGGGGGACTATGGCTACACCTTC.